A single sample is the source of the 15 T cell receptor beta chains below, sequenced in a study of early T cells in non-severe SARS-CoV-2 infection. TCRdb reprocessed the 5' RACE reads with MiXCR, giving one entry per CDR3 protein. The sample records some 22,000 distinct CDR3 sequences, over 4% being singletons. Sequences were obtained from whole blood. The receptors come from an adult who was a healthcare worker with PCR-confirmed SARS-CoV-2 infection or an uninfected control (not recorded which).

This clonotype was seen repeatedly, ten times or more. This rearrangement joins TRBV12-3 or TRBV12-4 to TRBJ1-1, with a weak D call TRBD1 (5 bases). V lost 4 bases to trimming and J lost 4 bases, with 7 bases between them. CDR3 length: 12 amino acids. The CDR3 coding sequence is TGTGCCAGCAGTTGGGGGGGCACTGAAGCTTTCTTT. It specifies CASSWGGTEAFF.

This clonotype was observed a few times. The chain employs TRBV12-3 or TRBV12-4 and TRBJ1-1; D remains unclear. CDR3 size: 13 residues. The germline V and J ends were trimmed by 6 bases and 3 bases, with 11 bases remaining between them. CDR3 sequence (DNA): TGTGCCAGCAGCCGCCTTGGGGACACTGAAGCTTTCTTT. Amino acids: CASSRLGDTEAFF.

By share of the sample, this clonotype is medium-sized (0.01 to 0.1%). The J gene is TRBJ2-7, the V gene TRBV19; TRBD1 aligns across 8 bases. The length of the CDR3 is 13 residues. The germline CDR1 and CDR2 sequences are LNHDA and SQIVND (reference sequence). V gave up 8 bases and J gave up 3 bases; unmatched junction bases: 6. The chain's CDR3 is CASSGTGNYEQYF. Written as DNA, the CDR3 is TGTGCCAGTTCCGGGACAGGTAACTACGAGCAGTACTTC. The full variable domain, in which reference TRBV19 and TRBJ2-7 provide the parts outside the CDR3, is DGGITQSPKYLFRKEGQNVTLSCEQNLNHDAMYWYRQDPGQGLRLIYYSQIVNDFQKGDIAEGYSVSREKKESFPLTVTSAQKNPTAFYLCASSGTGNYEQYFGPGTRLTVT.

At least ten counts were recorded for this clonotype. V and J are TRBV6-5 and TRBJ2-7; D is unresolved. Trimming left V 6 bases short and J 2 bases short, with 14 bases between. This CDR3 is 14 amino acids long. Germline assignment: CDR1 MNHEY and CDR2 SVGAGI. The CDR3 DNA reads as TGTGCCAGCAGGAAGGTTACCAGAACCTACGAGCAGTACTTC. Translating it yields CASRKVTRTYEQYF.

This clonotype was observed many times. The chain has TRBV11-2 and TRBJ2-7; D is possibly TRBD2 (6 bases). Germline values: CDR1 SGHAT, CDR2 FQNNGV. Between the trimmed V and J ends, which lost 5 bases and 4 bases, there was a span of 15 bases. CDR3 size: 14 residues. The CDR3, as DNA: TGTGCCAGCAGCCCCGAACGCGGGGTGTACGAGCAGTACTTC. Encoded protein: CASSPERGVYEQYF. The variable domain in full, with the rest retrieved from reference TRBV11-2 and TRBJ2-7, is EAGVAQSPRYKIIEKRQSVAFWCNPISGHATLYWYQQILGQGPKLLIQFQNNGVVDDSQLPKDRFSAERLKGVDSTLKIQPAKLEDSAVYLCASSPERGVYEQYFGPGTRLTVT.

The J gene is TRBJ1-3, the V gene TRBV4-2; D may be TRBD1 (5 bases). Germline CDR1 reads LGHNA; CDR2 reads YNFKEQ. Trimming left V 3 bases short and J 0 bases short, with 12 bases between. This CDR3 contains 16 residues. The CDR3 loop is CASSQESRASGNTIYF. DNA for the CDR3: TGTGCCAGCAGCCAGGAGTCCAGGGCCTCTGGAAACACCATATATTTT.

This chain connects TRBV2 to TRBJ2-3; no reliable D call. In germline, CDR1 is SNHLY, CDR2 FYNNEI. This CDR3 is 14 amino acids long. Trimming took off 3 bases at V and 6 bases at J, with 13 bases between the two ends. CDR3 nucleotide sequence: TGTGCCAGCAGTGATGATACCCCCGCGGATACGCAGTATTTT. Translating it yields CASSDDTPADTQYF.

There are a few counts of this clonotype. The CDR3 reads CASRGQDLYEQYF. CDR3 nucleotides: TGTGCCAGCAGGGGACAGGACCTCTACGAGCAGTACTTC. The chain joins TRBV12-3 or TRBV12-4 to TRBJ2-7; 8 bases fit TRBD1. Trimming removed 6 bases from V and 3 bases from J; junction bases left unmatched: 4. The length of the CDR3 is 13 residues.

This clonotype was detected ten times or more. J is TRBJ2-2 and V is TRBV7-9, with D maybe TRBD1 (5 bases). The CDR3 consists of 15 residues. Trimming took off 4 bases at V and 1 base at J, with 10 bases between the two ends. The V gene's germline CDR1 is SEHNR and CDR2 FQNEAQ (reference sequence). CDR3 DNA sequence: TGTGCCAGCAGCTGGGCAGGGATGAACACCGGGGAGCTGTTTTTT. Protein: CASSWAGMNTGELFF.

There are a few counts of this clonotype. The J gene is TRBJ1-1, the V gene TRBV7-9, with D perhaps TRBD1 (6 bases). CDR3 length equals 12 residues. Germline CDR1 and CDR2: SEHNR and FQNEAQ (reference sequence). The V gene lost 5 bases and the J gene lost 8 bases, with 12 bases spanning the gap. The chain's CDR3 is CASSNTGTEAFF. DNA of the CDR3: TGTGCCAGCAGCAATACCGGGACAGAAGCTTTCTTT.

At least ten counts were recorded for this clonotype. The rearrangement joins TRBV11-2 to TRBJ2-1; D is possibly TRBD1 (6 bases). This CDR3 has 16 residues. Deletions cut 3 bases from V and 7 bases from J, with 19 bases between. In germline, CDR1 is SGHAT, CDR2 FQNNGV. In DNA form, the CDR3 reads TGTGCCAGCAGCTTCAGGGGAAGCGGCACTAGGAATGAGCAGTTCTTC. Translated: CASSFRGSGTRNEQFF.

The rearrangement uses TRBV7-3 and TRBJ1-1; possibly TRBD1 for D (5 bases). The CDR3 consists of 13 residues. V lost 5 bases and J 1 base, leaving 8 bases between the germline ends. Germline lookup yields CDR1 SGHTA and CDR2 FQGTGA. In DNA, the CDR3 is TGTGCCAGCAGCCCGGACAAGAACACTGAAGCTTTCTTT. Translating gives CASSPDKNTEAFF. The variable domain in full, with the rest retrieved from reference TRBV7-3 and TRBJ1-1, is GAGVSQTPSNKVTEKGKYVELRCDPISGHTALYWYRQSLGQGPEFLIYFQGTGAADDSGLPNDRFFAVRPEGSVSTLKIQRTERGDSAVYLCASSPDKNTEAFFGQGTRLTVV.

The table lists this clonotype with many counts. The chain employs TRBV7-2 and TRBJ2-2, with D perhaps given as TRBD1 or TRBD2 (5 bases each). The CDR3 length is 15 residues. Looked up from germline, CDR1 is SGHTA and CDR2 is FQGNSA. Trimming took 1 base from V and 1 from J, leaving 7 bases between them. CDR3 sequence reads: CASSLVRGNTGELFF. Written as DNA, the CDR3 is TGTGCCAGCAGCTTAGTGAGGGGGAACACCGGGGAGCTGTTTTTT.

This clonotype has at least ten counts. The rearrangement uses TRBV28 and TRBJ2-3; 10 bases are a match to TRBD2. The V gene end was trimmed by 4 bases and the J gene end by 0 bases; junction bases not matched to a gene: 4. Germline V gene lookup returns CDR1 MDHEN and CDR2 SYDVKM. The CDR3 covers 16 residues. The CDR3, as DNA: TGTGCCAGCAGTTCCTCTAGCGGGGGTAGCACAGATACGCAGTATTTT. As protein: CASSSSSGGSTDTQYF.

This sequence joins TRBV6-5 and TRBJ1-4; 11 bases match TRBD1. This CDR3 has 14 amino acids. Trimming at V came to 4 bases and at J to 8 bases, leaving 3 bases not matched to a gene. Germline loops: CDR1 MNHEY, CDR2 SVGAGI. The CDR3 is CASSLDRGREKLFF. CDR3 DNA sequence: TGTGCCAGCAGTTTGGACAGGGGGCGGGAAAAACTGTTTTTT.